A selection of T cell receptor beta chains follows, all from one sample in a study of blood T cell repertoires in COVID-19. The data were produced by immunoSEQ multiplex PCR, yet TCRdb's version contains in-frame clones alone and is incomplete. The sample yields fewer than 30,000 clones, 70% to 90% seen once. The sequencing sample was made of peripheral blood. These receptors originate from a woman at least 80 years old with COVID-19, enrolled during active disease. The CDR3 runs from the conserved cysteine through the conserved F or W. The order of the fields is V gene, J gene, clone size, CDR3 length, D gene, CDR3 DNA, CDR3 protein. D genes are given only for firm matches. The size of a clone is reported for some rows only, either as once, few or many, or as a class for expanded clones.

v_gene: TRBV5-1
j_gene: TRBJ2-7
abundance: -
len: 12
d_gene: -
CDR3nt: TGCGCCAGCGGGCCCACTGCGGGCGAGCAGTACTTC
CDR3aa: CASGPTAGEQYF

v_gene: TRBV7-2
j_gene: TRBJ2-3
abundance: -
len: 15
d_gene: TRBD2
CDR3nt: TGTGCCAGCAGCCCGGGGACTAGCCCCCCAGATACGCAGTATTTT
CDR3aa: CASSPGTSPPDTQYF

v_gene: TRBV3-1/TRBV3-2
j_gene: TRBJ2-7
abundance: -
len: 15
d_gene: -
CDR3nt: TGTGCCAGCAGCCAATTCGGCGCAGGGGTGGGGGAGCAGTACTTC
CDR3aa: CASSQFGAGVGEQYF

v_gene: TRBV7-9
j_gene: TRBJ1-2
abundance: -
len: 13
d_gene: -
CDR3nt: TGTGCCAGCAGCAAGACAGAGAGTTATGGCTACACCTTC
CDR3aa: CASSKTESYGYTF

v_gene: TRBV18
j_gene: TRBJ2-7
abundance: -
len: 12
d_gene: -
CDR3nt: TGTGCCAGCTCACCACGAGGGAACGAGCAGTACTTC
CDR3aa: CASSPRGNEQYF

v_gene: TRBV30
j_gene: TRBJ1-5
abundance: -
len: 14
d_gene: -
CDR3nt: TGTGCCTGGAGTGTTAGGTCAGGGAATCAGCCCCAGCATTTT
CDR3aa: CAWSVRSGNQPQHF

v_gene: TRBV19
j_gene: TRBJ1-2
abundance: -
len: 16
d_gene: TRBD1
CDR3nt: TGTGCCAGTAGTACCGGATGGGACAGGGTTGTCTATGGCTACACCTTC
CDR3aa: CASSTGWDRVVYGYTF

v_gene: TRBV6-5
j_gene: TRBJ2-5
abundance: -
len: 15
d_gene: TRBD2
CDR3nt: TGTGCCAGCAGGCCTCCCGGCGGGGGTAGCAAGACCCAGTACTTC
CDR3aa: CASRPPGGGSKTQYF

v_gene: TRBV5-1
j_gene: TRBJ1-1
abundance: -
len: 14
d_gene: TRBD1
CDR3nt: TGCGCCAGCAGCTTGGCCGGACAGGGGTCTGAAGCTTTCTTT
CDR3aa: CASSLAGQGSEAFF

v_gene: TRBV19
j_gene: TRBJ1-4
abundance: -
len: 14
d_gene: -
CDR3nt: TGTGCCAGTAGTATCCAACAGGGTAATGAAAAACTGTTTTTT
CDR3aa: CASSIQQGNEKLFF

v_gene: TRBV9
j_gene: TRBJ1-1
abundance: -
len: 15
d_gene: TRBD1
CDR3nt: TGTGCCAGCAGCCCGCGACAGGGCCAGAACACTGAAGCTTTCTTT
CDR3aa: CASSPRQGQNTEAFF

v_gene: TRBV30
j_gene: TRBJ1-4
abundance: -
len: 13
d_gene: -
CDR3nt: TGTGCCTGGAGTGTACAGGGAGTTGAAAAACTGTTTTTT
CDR3aa: CAWSVQGVEKLFF

v_gene: TRBV11-1
j_gene: TRBJ2-7
abundance: -
len: 16
d_gene: -
CDR3nt: TGTGCCAGCAGCCCCAACGGTGCGGGGGCCTCCTACGAGCAGTACTTC
CDR3aa: CASSPNGAGASYEQYF

v_gene: TRBV3-1/TRBV3-2
j_gene: TRBJ1-5
abundance: -
len: 16
d_gene: TRBD1
CDR3nt: TGTGCCAGCAGCCAAGGAGGACAGGGCGCAGTTCAGCCCCAGCATTTT
CDR3aa: CASSQGGQGAVQPQHF

v_gene: TRBV5-1
j_gene: TRBJ1-5
abundance: once
len: 14
d_gene: -
CDR3nt: TGCGCCAGCAGCTTGGCCGGGAGGGACCAGCCCCAGCATTTT
CDR3aa: CASSLAGRDQPQHF

v_gene: TRBV15
j_gene: TRBJ1-5
abundance: -
len: 14
d_gene: -
CDR3nt: TGTGCCACCAGCAGAGGGGGGGGCAATCAGCCCCAGCATTTT
CDR3aa: CATSRGGGNQPQHF

v_gene: TRBV30
j_gene: TRBJ2-4
abundance: -
len: 13
d_gene: TRBD2
CDR3nt: TGTGCCTCCCGGACTAGCGGGTTAAACATTCAGTACTTC
CDR3aa: CASRTSGLNIQYF

v_gene: TRBV5-1
j_gene: TRBJ2-2
abundance: once
len: 17
d_gene: TRBD2
CDR3nt: TGCGCCAGCAGTAGACTAGCGGGGGGCGCAAACACCGGGGAGCTGTTTTTT
CDR3aa: CASSRLAGGANTGELFF

v_gene: TRBV19
j_gene: TRBJ1-5
abundance: -
len: 15
d_gene: -
CDR3nt: TGTGCCAGTAGTACTACCAGGGGTAGCAATCAGCCCCAGCATTTT
CDR3aa: CASSTTRGSNQPQHF

v_gene: TRBV10-2
j_gene: TRBJ2-7
abundance: -
len: 13
d_gene: -
CDR3nt: TGCGCCAGCAGTGATAAAGGGGCCTACGAGCAGTACTTC
CDR3aa: CASSDKGAYEQYF

v_gene: TRBV19
j_gene: TRBJ2-4
abundance: -
len: 14
d_gene: -
CDR3nt: TGTGCCAGTAGTACACAGGGTTCCAAAAACATTCAGTACTTC
CDR3aa: CASSTQGSKNIQYF

v_gene: TRBV3-1/TRBV3-2
j_gene: TRBJ2-7
abundance: -
len: 14
d_gene: TRBD1
CDR3nt: TGTGCCAGCAGCCCCCGAACAGGGGGCCCCGAGCAGTACTTC
CDR3aa: CASSPRTGGPEQYF

v_gene: TRBV19
j_gene: TRBJ2-1
abundance: -
len: 15
d_gene: TRBD2
CDR3nt: TGTGCCAGTAGTCACCGACTAGCCTCCTACAATGAGCAGTTCTTC
CDR3aa: CASSHRLASYNEQFF

v_gene: TRBV7-9
j_gene: TRBJ2-2
abundance: -
len: 15
d_gene: TRBD1
CDR3nt: TGTGCCAGCAGATTAGGGACAGGGGGCACCGGGGAGCTGTTTTTT
CDR3aa: CASRLGTGGTGELFF

v_gene: TRBV5-1
j_gene: TRBJ1-1
abundance: -
len: 16
d_gene: -
CDR3nt: TGCGCCAGCAGCTTGGCTCGGGACTCGCGGGACACTGAAGCTTTCTTT
CDR3aa: CASSLARDSRDTEAFF

v_gene: TRBV5-1
j_gene: TRBJ1-2
abundance: once
len: 15
d_gene: TRBD1
CDR3nt: TGCGCCAGCAGCGAGGGACAGGGGGCTAGCCTTGGCTACACCTTC
CDR3aa: CASSEGQGASLGYTF

v_gene: TRBV25-1
j_gene: TRBJ2-3
abundance: -
len: 14
d_gene: TRBD2
CDR3nt: TGTGCCAGCGTTAGCGGGGTAGGAACAGATACGCAGTATTTT
CDR3aa: CASVSGVGTDTQYF

v_gene: TRBV6-4
j_gene: TRBJ2-1
abundance: -
len: 15
d_gene: TRBD1
CDR3nt: TGTGCCAGCAGTGCGGACAGGGAAACCTACAATGAGCAGTTCTTC
CDR3aa: CASSADRETYNEQFF

v_gene: TRBV6-6
j_gene: TRBJ2-1
abundance: -
len: 13
d_gene: TRBD2
CDR3nt: TGTGCCAGTGGACTAGCGGGGACCAATGAGCAGTTCTTC
CDR3aa: CASGLAGTNEQFF

v_gene: TRBV5-6
j_gene: TRBJ2-5
abundance: -
len: 15
d_gene: TRBD2
CDR3nt: TGTGCCAGCAGCTTCTTAGCGGGGGGGGCAGAGACCCAGTACTTC
CDR3aa: CASSFLAGGAETQYF

v_gene: TRBV2
j_gene: TRBJ1-1
abundance: -
len: 14
d_gene: -
CDR3nt: TGTGCCAGCGCTGTCCCCCGAGAGGGCACTGAAGCTTTCTTT
CDR3aa: CASAVPREGTEAFF

v_gene: TRBV5-1
j_gene: TRBJ2-3
abundance: -
len: 14
d_gene: -
CDR3nt: TGCGCCAGCAGCCTTCCCGAGCCCACAGATACGCAGTATTTT
CDR3aa: CASSLPEPTDTQYF

v_gene: TRBV4-1
j_gene: TRBJ2-3
abundance: -
len: 18
d_gene: TRBD2
CDR3nt: TGCGCCAGCAGCCAAGAGGGTAGCGGGGGCGCTGGCACAGATACGCAGTATTTT
CDR3aa: CASSQEGSGGAGTDTQYF

v_gene: TRBV5-1
j_gene: TRBJ2-5
abundance: -
len: 14
d_gene: TRBD1
CDR3nt: TGCGCCAGCAGCATCAGGGGGCAAAAAGAGACCCAGTACTTC
CDR3aa: CASSIRGQKETQYF

v_gene: TRBV18
j_gene: TRBJ2-1
abundance: -
len: 12
d_gene: -
CDR3nt: TGTGCCAGCTCACCTTTGCGGAATGAGCAGTTCTTC
CDR3aa: CASSPLRNEQFF

v_gene: TRBV6-6
j_gene: TRBJ1-5
abundance: few
len: 16
d_gene: TRBD1
CDR3nt: TGTGCCAGCAGTTACGGGGGGACAGGGGTCGGGCAGCCCCAGCATTTT
CDR3aa: CASSYGGTGVGQPQHF

v_gene: TRBV7-9
j_gene: TRBJ2-3
abundance: once
len: 16
d_gene: TRBD2
CDR3nt: TGTGCCAGCAGCCCCCGAGGACTAGCGGGTCGAGATACGCAGTATTTT
CDR3aa: CASSPRGLAGRDTQYF

v_gene: TRBV6-2/TRBV6-3
j_gene: TRBJ1-2
abundance: -
len: 14
d_gene: -
CDR3nt: TGTGCCAGCAGTTACGGGGCTACTAACTATGGCTACACCTTC
CDR3aa: CASSYGATNYGYTF

v_gene: TRBV7-2
j_gene: TRBJ1-3
abundance: -
len: 14
d_gene: -
CDR3nt: TGTGCCAGCAGCTTACAGGGCTCTGGAAACACCATATATTTT
CDR3aa: CASSLQGSGNTIYF

v_gene: TRBV6-6
j_gene: TRBJ1-2
abundance: -
len: 11
d_gene: TRBD1
CDR3nt: TGTGCCATACGGACAGGGCGATCCAGCACCTTC
CDR3aa: CAIRTGRSSTF

v_gene: TRBV5-1
j_gene: TRBJ1-5
abundance: -
len: 16
d_gene: -
CDR3nt: TGCGCCAGCAGCTTGGCCCCGGCAGGGGGCAATCAGCCCCAGCATTTT
CDR3aa: CASSLAPAGGNQPQHF

v_gene: TRBV19
j_gene: TRBJ1-4
abundance: once
len: 15
d_gene: -
CDR3nt: TGTGCCAGTAGTAGGGCAGGGAAGACTAATGAAAAACTGTTTTTT
CDR3aa: CASSRAGKTNEKLFF

v_gene: TRBV3-1/TRBV3-2
j_gene: TRBJ2-1
abundance: -
len: 16
d_gene: TRBD2
CDR3nt: TGTGCCAGCAGCCAAGGATCTAGCGGGGGGGCCAATGAGCAGTTCTTC
CDR3aa: CASSQGSSGGANEQFF

v_gene: TRBV7-9
j_gene: TRBJ1-2
abundance: -
len: 16
d_gene: TRBD1
CDR3nt: TGTGCCAGCACGCAAAACAGGGGGGCATTAGGATATGGCTACACCTTC
CDR3aa: CASTQNRGALGYGYTF

v_gene: TRBV18
j_gene: TRBJ1-2
abundance: -
len: 15
d_gene: TRBD1
CDR3nt: TGTGCCAGCTCACCAGCGGACAGGGGAGGAGATGGCTACACCTTC
CDR3aa: CASSPADRGGDGYTF

v_gene: TRBV2
j_gene: TRBJ1-1
abundance: -
len: 13
d_gene: -
CDR3nt: TGTGCCAGCAGTGAACGACAGAACACTGAAGCTTTCTTT
CDR3aa: CASSERQNTEAFF

v_gene: TRBV15
j_gene: TRBJ1-2
abundance: once
len: 15
d_gene: TRBD1
CDR3nt: TGTGCCACCAGCAGGGCCGAGACAGGGGTGTCGAGGCACACCTTC
CDR3aa: CATSRAETGVSRHTF

v_gene: TRBV20-1
j_gene: TRBJ1-2
abundance: -
len: 11
d_gene: -
CDR3nt: TGCAGTGCTACGACTGAGATTGGCTACACCTTC
CDR3aa: CSATTEIGYTF

v_gene: TRBV5-4
j_gene: TRBJ2-3
abundance: -
len: 13
d_gene: TRBD1
CDR3nt: TGTGCCAGCAGCGTCCAGGGGGCGAATACGCAGTATTTT
CDR3aa: CASSVQGANTQYF

v_gene: TRBV10-3
j_gene: TRBJ1-2
abundance: -
len: 14
d_gene: -
CDR3nt: TGTGCCATCAGCCGGACAGAAGAGTTCTATGGCTACACCTTC
CDR3aa: CAISRTEEFYGYTF

v_gene: TRBV3-1/TRBV3-2
j_gene: TRBJ2-2
abundance: -
len: 16
d_gene: TRBD1
CDR3nt: TGTGCCAGCAGCAGTACCGGGACAGGGAAAACCGGGGAGCTGTTTTTT
CDR3aa: CASSSTGTGKTGELFF

v_gene: TRBV2
j_gene: TRBJ1-4
abundance: -
len: 14
d_gene: -
CDR3nt: TGTGCCAGCATGTCAGGGGAGAGGAATGAAAAACTGTTTTTT
CDR3aa: CASMSGERNEKLFF

v_gene: TRBV7-9
j_gene: TRBJ1-4
abundance: -
len: 15
d_gene: -
CDR3nt: TGTGCCAGCAGCTTAGAAACAGCAACTAATGAAAAACTGTTTTTT
CDR3aa: CASSLETATNEKLFF

v_gene: TRBV7-9
j_gene: TRBJ1-4
abundance: -
len: 14
d_gene: TRBD1
CDR3nt: TGTGCCAGCAGGCCGACAGGGAGAATCGAAAAACTGTTTTTT
CDR3aa: CASRPTGRIEKLFF

v_gene: TRBV15
j_gene: TRBJ1-4
abundance: -
len: 14
d_gene: TRBD1
CDR3nt: TGTGCCACCAGCAGCAGGGGGTTTGGTGAAAAACTGTTTTTT
CDR3aa: CATSSRGFGEKLFF